This TCR beta chain came from a study of identical twins. This clonotype was recorded many times. TCRdb analysed the 5' RACE reads with MiXCR anew, one entry per CDR3 protein. The table records about 520,000 distinct CDR3 sequences, under 25% of them present only once. In addition, the sample was reused for a study of T cells expressing NK-cell markers. In that study: These clonotypes, the leaders elsewhere, also led the CD3+CD56-NKG2C+ fraction in four donors.

This TCR was sampled from a woman between 18 and 29 years old in good health. Sequenced input: CD4+ T cells sorted from blood.

CDR3 sequence: CASSPLGGSSYEQYF. CDR3 DNA sequence: TGTGCCAGCAGTCCTCTTGGGGGCAGCTCCTACGAGCAGTACTTC. This rearrangement joins TRBV12-3 or TRBV12-4 to TRBJ2-7; a possible D gene is TRBD1 (6 bases). Between the trimmed V and J ends, which lost 5 bases and 0 bases, there was a span of 14 bases. This CDR3 has 15 amino acids.